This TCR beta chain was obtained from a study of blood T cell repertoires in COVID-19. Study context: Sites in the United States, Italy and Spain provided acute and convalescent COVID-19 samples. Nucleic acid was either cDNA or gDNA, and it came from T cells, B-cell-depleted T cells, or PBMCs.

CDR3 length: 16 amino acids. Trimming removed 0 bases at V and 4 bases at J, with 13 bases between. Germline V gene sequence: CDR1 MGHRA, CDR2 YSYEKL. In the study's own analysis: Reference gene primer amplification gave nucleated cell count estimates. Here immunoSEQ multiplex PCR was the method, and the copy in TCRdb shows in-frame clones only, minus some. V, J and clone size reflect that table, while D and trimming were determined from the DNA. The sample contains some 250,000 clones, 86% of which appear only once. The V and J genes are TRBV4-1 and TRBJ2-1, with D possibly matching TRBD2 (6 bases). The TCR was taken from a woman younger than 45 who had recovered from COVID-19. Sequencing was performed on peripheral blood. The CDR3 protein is CASSQDGTEGYNEQFF. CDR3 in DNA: TGCGCCAGCAGCCAAGATGGAACGGAGGGATACAATGAGCAGTTCTTC.